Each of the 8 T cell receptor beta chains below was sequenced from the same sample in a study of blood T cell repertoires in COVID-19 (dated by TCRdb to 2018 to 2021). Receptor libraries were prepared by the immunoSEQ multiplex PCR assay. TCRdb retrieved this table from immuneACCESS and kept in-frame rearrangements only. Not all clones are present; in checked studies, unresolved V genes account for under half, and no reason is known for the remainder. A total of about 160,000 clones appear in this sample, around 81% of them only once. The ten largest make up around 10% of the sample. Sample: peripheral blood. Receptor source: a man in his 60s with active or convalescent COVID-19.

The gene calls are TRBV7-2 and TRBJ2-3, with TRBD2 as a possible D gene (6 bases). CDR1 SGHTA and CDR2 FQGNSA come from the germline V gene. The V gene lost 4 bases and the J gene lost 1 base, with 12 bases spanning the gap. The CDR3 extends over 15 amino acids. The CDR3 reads CASSSGLRGTDTQYF. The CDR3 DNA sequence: TGTGCCAGCAGCTCCGGACTACGTGGCACAGATACGCAGTATTTT.

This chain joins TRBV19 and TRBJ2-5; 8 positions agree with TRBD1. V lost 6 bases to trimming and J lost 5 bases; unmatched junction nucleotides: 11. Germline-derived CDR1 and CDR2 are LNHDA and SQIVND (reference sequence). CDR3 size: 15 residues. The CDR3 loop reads CASSGTGPSRETQYF. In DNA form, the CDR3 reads TGTGCCAGTAGCGGGACAGGACCCAGCCGGGAGACCCAGTACTTC.

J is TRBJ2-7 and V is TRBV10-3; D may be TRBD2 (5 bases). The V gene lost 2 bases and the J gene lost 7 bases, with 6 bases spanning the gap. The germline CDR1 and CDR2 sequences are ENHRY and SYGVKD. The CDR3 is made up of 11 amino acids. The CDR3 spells CAISETREQYF. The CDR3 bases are TGTGCCATCAGTGAGACTAGAGAGCAGTACTTC.

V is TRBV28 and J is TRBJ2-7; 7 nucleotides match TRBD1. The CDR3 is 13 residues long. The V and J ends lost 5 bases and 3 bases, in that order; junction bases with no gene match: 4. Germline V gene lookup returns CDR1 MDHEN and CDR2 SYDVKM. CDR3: CASSPGTDYEQYF. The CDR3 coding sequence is TGTGCCAGCAGTCCCGGGACAGACTACGAGCAGTACTTC. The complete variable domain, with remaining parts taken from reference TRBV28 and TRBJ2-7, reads DVKVTQSSRYLVKRTGEKVFLECVQDMDHENMFWYRQDPGLGLRLIYFSYDVKMKEKGDIPEGYSVSREKKERFSLILESASTNQTSMYLCASSPGTDYEQYFGPGTRLTVT.

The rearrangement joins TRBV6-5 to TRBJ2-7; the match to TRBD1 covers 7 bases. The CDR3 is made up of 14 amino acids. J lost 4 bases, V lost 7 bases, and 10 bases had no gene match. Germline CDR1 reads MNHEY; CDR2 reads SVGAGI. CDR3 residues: CASTNTGASYEQYF. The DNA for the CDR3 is TGTGCCAGCACTAATACAGGGGCCTCATACGAGCAGTACTTC.

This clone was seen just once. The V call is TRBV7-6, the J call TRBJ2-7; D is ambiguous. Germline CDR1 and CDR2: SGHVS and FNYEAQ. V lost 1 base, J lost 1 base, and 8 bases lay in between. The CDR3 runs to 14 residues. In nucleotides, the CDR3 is TGTGCCAGCAGCTTAGATCCAGTTTCCTACGAGCAGTACTTC. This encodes CASSLDPVSYEQYF.

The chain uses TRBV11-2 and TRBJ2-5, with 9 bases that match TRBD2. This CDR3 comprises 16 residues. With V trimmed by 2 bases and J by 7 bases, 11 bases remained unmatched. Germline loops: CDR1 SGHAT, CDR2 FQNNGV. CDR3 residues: CASSLLVDTRGGTQYF. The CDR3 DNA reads TGTGCCAGCAGCTTACTTGTGGACACGCGGGGGGGGACCCAGTACTTC.

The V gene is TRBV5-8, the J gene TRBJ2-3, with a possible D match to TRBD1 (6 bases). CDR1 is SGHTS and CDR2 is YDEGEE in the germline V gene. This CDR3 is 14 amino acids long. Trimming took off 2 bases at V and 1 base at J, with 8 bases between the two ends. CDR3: CASSFYRGTDTQYF. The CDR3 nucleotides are TGTGCCAGCAGCTTCTACAGGGGCACAGATACGCAGTATTTT.